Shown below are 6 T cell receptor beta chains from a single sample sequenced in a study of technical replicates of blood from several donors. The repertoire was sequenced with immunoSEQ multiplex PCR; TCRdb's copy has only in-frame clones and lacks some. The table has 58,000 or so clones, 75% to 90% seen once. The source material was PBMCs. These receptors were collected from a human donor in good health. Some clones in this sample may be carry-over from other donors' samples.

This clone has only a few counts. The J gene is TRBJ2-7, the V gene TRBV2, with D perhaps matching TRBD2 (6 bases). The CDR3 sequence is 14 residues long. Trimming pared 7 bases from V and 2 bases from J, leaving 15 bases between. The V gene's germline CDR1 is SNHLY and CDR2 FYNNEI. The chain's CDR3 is CASTIGTGTYEQYF. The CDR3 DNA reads TGTGCCAGCACTATCGGGACTGGCACCTACGAGCAGTACTTC.

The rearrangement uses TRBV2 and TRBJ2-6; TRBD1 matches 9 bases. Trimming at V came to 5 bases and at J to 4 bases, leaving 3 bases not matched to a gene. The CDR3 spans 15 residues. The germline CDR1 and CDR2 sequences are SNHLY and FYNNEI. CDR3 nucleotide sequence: TGTGCCAGCAGTCCACAGGGGGCCGGGGCCAACGTCCTGACTTTC. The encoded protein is CASSPQGAGANVLTF.

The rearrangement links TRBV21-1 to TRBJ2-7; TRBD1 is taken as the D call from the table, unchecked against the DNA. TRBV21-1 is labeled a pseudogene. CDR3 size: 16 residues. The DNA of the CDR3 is TGTGCCAGCAGCCCCCATTCCGGGCCAGCACAGGACGAGCAGTACTTC. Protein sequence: CASSPHSGPAQDEQYF.

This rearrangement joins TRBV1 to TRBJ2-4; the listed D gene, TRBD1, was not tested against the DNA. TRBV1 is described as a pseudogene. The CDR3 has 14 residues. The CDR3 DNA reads TGCACCAGCAGCCACAGACAGCTCAAAAACATTCAGTACTTC. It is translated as CTSSHRQLKNIQYF.

CDR3 amino acids: CASSQNLRGADNSPLHF. DNA for the CDR3: TGCGCCAGCAGCCAAAACCTCAGGGGGGCGGATAATTCACCCCTCCACTTT. The chain combines TRBV4-3 with TRBJ1-6; 7 bases line up with TRBD1. The CDR3 loop spans 17 amino acids. Germline V lookup: CDR1 LGHNA, CDR2 YSLEER. Germline trimming cut 2 bases from V and 5 bases from J; bases unmatched to any gene: 9.

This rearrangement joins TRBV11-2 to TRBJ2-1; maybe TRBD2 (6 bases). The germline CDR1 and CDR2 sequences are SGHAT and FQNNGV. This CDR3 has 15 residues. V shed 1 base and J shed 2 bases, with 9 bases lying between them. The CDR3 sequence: CASSLGGAAYNEQFF. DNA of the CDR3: TGTGCCAGCAGCTTAGGCGGGGCGGCCTACAATGAGCAGTTCTTC.